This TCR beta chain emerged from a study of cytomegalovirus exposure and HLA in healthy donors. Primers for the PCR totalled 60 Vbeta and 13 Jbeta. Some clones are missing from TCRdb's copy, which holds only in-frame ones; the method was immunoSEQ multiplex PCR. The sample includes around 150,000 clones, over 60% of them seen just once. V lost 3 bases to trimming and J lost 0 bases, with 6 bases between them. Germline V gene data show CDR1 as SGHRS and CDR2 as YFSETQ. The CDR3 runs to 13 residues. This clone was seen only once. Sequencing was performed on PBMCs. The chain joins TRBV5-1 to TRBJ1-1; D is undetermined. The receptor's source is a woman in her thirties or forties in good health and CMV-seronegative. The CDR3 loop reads CASSSLMNTEAFF. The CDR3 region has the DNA TGCGCCAGCAGCTCCCTTATGAACACTGAAGCTTTCTTT. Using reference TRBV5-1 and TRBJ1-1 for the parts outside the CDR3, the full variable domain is KAGVTQTPRYLIKTRGQQVTLSCSPISGHRSVSWYQQTPGQGLQFLFEYFSETQRNKGNFPGRFSGRQFSNSRSEMNVSTLELGDSALYLCASSSLMNTEAFFGQGTRLTVV.